A selection of T cell receptor beta chains follows, all from one sample in a study of vaccination and CD4 T cells after COVID-19. Antigens for these TCRs are unknown. TCRdb reprocessed the PCR reads with MiXCR, giving one entry per CDR3 protein. The profile shows roughly 10,000 distinct CDR3 sequences, roughly 33% of them singletons. The material was CD4+ T cells from blood, cultured in vitro, obtained after SARS-CoV-2 vaccination. The receptors here all came from a human donor who had recovered from COVID-19. CDR3s include the opening cysteine and the closing phenylalanine or tryptophan. The order of the fields is clone size, V gene, D gene, J gene, CDR3 protein, CDR3 DNA. The D gene is left open where the match is weak. Expanded clones get a size class; other rows say once, few or many, or leave the size out.

medium-sized,TRBV6-5,.,TRBJ1-1,CASSLIPRPMNTEAFF,TGTGCCAGCAGTTTAATCCCCAGGCCGATGAACACTGAAGCTTTCTTT
.,TRBV5-1,.,TRBJ2-3,CASSLVPGIADTQYF,TGCGCCAGCAGCTTGGTACCGGGTATCGCAGATACGCAGTATTTT
.,TRBV7-6,TRBD2,TRBJ2-3,CASSLALRELAGTTDTQYF,TGTGCCAGCAGCTTAGCGCTAAGAGAACTAGCGGGGACCACAGATACGCAGTATTTT
.,TRBV6-1,TRBD2,TRBJ2-1,CASSPGRTAYNEQFF,TGTGCCAGCAGCCCCGGGAGGACCGCCTACAATGAGCAGTTCTTC
.,TRBV7-8,TRBD2,TRBJ2-3,CASSFGHTAGAQYF,TGTGCCAGCAGCTTTGGACACACCGCGGGGGCGCAGTATTTT
.,TRBV6-4,.,TRBJ1-1,CASSKLPRGEAFF,TGTGCCAGCAGCAAACTACCCAGGGGTGAAGCTTTCTTT
.,TRBV28,TRBD1,TRBJ1-2,CASSQDRALVGYTF,TGTGCCAGCAGTCAGGACAGGGCTTTAGTCGGCTACACCTTC
.,TRBV20-1,.,TRBJ2-1,CSAPPPGLANNEQFF,TGCAGTGCCCCCCCACCGGGACTCGCAAACAATGAGCAGTTCTTC
.,TRBV5-3,.,TRBJ2-2,CARDGVGTGELFF,TGTGCCAGAGATGGGGTGGGGACCGGGGAGCTGTTTTTT
few,TRBV19,.,TRBJ1-1,CASSDHRDRSTEAFF,TGTGCCAGTAGTGATCACAGGGATAGGAGCACTGAAGCTTTCTTT
few,TRBV6-5,TRBD1,TRBJ2-7,CASSYSGQVNEQYF,TGTGCCAGCAGTTACTCAGGACAGGTTAACGAGCAGTACTTC
.,TRBV27,.,TRBJ2-7,CASSFRQTYEQYF,TGTGCCAGCAGTTTTCGACAGACCTACGAGCAGTACTTC
.,TRBV27,TRBD1,TRBJ1-3,CASSSGQALHTIYF,TGTGCCAGCAGTAGCGGACAGGCCCTCCACACCATATATTTT
.,TRBV28,.,TRBJ1-1,CASRGRGGTEAFF,TGTGCCAGCCGCGGGCGGGGTGGCACTGAAGCTTTCTTT
large,TRBV6-5,.,TRBJ1-6,CASSYQDSNSPLHF,TGTGCCAGCAGTTACCAGGACAGTAATTCACCCCTCCACTTT
.,TRBV18,.,TRBJ1-5,CASSPTAEQPQHF,TGTGCCAGCTCTCCGACGGCAGAGCAGCCCCAGCATTTT